This entry concerns a single TCR beta chain. The specificity of this receptor is unknown. No base-level quality is on record; no much larger clone is a single base apart. Compared with germline, V lacks 5 bases and J lacks 9 bases; bases without a gene match: 15. The CDR3 runs 16 amino acids, cysteine and phenylalanine included. Just the 48-base CDR3 DNA is kept, in frame starting at base 1. For CDR1 and CDR2, the germline V gene lists SGHTA and FQGNSA. Libraries came from RT-PCR. The sequencer listed for this sample is Illumina HiSeq 2500. TCRdb trimmed public reads at Q25 via fastp, called clones via MiXCR and kept in-frame beta chains. Every CDR3 protein is listed once, alongside the most common genes and DNA of its rows. The sample table records 540,000 or so distinct CDR3 sequences; roughly 13% of these occur just once. The leading ten clones occupy about an eighth of the sample. Taken with the paper, the label for time point translates to: 45 days after influenza vaccine administration.

The data belong to a study of response to subunit inactivated influenza vaccine (dated by TCRdb to 2016 to 2019). Context from the whole study: The study used deep quantitative T cell receptor repertoire profiling to track responses to a trivalent subunit inactivated influenza vaccine. Results the study describes overall, beyond this receptor: The authors suggested that each seasonal influenza vaccination may recruit only a limited number of new T cells.

The sequence came from a man aged 45-65 years who received an inactivated influenza vaccine. Donor details come from another sample of the same person, matched by shared clones. This chain is built from TRBV7-2 and TRBJ1-4; 7 junctional bases match TRBD1. The source was PBMCs from blood, collected about 40 days after vaccination. This receptor has the CDR3 CASSEYQSGTVQKLFF. In nucleotides, the sequence is TGTGCCAGCAGCGAGTACCAGTCCGGGACAGTTCAAAAACTGTTTTTT. This CDR3, with the reference TRBV7-2 and TRBJ1-4 proteins standing in past its ends, gives the full variable domain GAGVSQSPSNKVTEKGKDVELRCDPISGHTALYWYRQSLGQGLEFLIYFQGNSAPDKSGLPSDRFSAERTGGSVSTLTIQRTQQEDSAVYLCASSEYQSGTVQKLFFGSGTQLSVL.